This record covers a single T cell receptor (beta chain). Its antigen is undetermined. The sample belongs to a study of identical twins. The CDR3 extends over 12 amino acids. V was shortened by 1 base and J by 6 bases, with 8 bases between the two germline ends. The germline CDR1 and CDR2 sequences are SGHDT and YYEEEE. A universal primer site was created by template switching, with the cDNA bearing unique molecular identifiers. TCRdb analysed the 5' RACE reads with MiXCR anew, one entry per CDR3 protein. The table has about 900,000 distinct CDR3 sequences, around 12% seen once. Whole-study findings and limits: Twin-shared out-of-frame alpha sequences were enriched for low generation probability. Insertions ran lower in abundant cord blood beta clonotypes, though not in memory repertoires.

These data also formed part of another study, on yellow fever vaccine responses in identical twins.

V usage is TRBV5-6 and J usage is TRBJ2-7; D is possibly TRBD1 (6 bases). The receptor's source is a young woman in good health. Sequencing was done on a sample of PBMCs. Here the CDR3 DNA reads TGTGCCAGCAGCTTGACAGGGACCGAGCAGTACGTC. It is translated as CASSLTGTEQYV.